These 23 T cell receptor beta chains share one sample of origin, sequenced in a study of T-cell memory formation after mild COVID-19 (dated by TCRdb to 2020 to 2022). The library came from 5' RACE. Sequencing was carried out with an Illumina NovaSeq 6000. The raw public reads went through TCRdb reprocessing: fastp at Q25, MiXCR clone calling, in-frame beta chains kept. Identical CDR3 protein sequences are pooled into one entry, listed with their most common genes and DNA. This sample is represented by under 250,000 distinct CDR3 sequences; about 10% of them were singletons. The ten largest clones represent approximately 3% of the sample. The sample consisted of PBMCs or a T cell subset sorted from them (not recorded which). Receptor source: a man aged 18 to 30 who had mild COVID-19 (a few samples of this study predate the infection). The sample titles of this study are shuffled in the database, so cell type and time point are left out; the donor was told from shared clones.

This clonotype was picked up a small number of times. The J gene is TRBJ2-2, the V gene TRBV5-1; D may be TRBD1 (6 bases). There are 15 residues in the CDR3. Germline V gene lookup returns CDR1 SGHRS and CDR2 YFSETQ. V was trimmed by 4 bases and J by 1 base, leaving 11 bases between them. The chain's CDR3 is CASSPVQGNTGELFF. As DNA, the CDR3 is TGCGCCAGCAGCCCGGTACAGGGGAACACCGGGGAGCTGTTTTTT.

In its sample, this clonotype was seen a few times. This chain joins TRBV11-2 and TRBJ1-3; no clear D gene. CDR1 is SGHAT and CDR2 is FQNNGV in the germline V gene. This CDR3 is 15 amino acids long. With 1 base removed from V and 0 bases from J, the gap between germline ends came to 7 bases. CDR3 loop: CASSLARNSGNTIYF. The CDR3, as DNA: TGTGCCAGCAGCTTAGCGAGAAACTCTGGAAACACCATATATTTT.

This clonotype was seen once. The chain joins TRBV7-9 to TRBJ2-1, with TRBD2 matching over 10 bases. Germline V CDR1 and CDR2: SEHNR, FQNEAQ (reference sequence). The CDR3 has 15 residues. Unmatched junction bases numbered 4, after V lost 3 bases and J lost 5 bases. In DNA form, the CDR3 reads TGTGCCAGCAGCTTCCAGGGACTAGCGAACAATGAGCAGTTCTTC. Translated: CASSFQGLANNEQFF.

This clonotype was seen repeatedly, ten times or more. The rearrangement uses TRBV7-2 and TRBJ1-1; D is unresolved. This CDR3 has 13 amino acids. V was shortened by 1 base and J by 7 bases, with 10 bases between the two germline ends. Germline V gives CDR1 SGHTA, CDR2 FQGNSA. The CDR3 DNA reads TGTGCCAGCAGCTTAGAGCAGACATATGAAGCTTTCTTT. Translation gives CASSLEQTYEAFF.

The CDR3, as DNA: TGTGCCAGCAGCTTGGCGCGGGATGGCTACACCTTC. It codes for CASSLARDGYTF. The chain combines TRBV5-6 with TRBJ1-2; no firm D call. This CDR3 has 12 amino acids. Trimming removed 0 bases at V and 6 bases at J, with 6 bases between. CDR1 SGHDT and CDR2 YYEEEE come from the germline V gene.

This clonotype has a handful of counts. The rearrangement links TRBV4-1 to TRBJ2-3; 9 bases align to TRBD2. The CDR3 contains 17 residues. V was pared by 4 bases and J by 2 bases, with 10 bases of the junction left unmatched. Germline CDR1 and CDR2: MGHRA and YSYEKL. The CDR3 is CASSRRPLAGDTDTQYF. DNA for the CDR3: TGCGCCAGCAGCCGCCGACCCTTAGCGGGAGACACAGATACGCAGTATTTT.

This clonotype was detected a few times. The rearrangement uses TRBV20-1 and TRBJ1-2, with 7 bases that match TRBD1. V shed 5 bases, J shed 7 bases, and the junction held 7 bases outside the gene matches. There are 12 residues in the CDR3. Germline V gives CDR1 DFQATT, CDR2 SNEGSKA (reference sequence). Here the CDR3 reads CSAPPGGGGYTF. The CDR3 nucleotides read TGCAGTGCTCCCCCAGGGGGGGGTGGCTACACCTTC.

In regard to this clonotype: A read error may produce the germline difference seen at one junction end. The chain employs TRBV29-1 and TRBJ2-3, with no clear D. Per the germline V gene, CDR1 is SQVTM and CDR2 is ANQGSEA. The CDR3 has 12 residues. For the CDR3, the DNA is TGCAGCGTTGTCCCCAGCACAGATTCGCAGTATTTT. It codes for CSVVPSTDSQYF.

J is TRBJ1-1 and V is TRBV29-1, with unresolved D. This CDR3 is built from 12 residues. Trimming took off 4 bases at V and 0 bases at J, with 6 bases between the two ends. Germline loops: CDR1 SQVTM, CDR2 ANQGSEA. The CDR3 protein is CSVGALNTEAFF. The CDR3 DNA reads as TGCAGCGTTGGGGCGTTGAACACTGAAGCTTTCTTT.

V is TRBV20-1 and J is TRBJ2-5; D call uncertain. This CDR3 contains 14 residues. The germline V and J ends were trimmed by 0 bases and 5 bases, with 13 bases remaining between them. Per the germline V gene, CDR1 is DFQATT and CDR2 is SNEGSKA (reference sequence). The CDR3 DNA sequence: TGCAGTGCTAGAGATTCAAACGTCCGGGAGACCCAGTACTTC. This gives the protein CSARDSNVRETQYF.

In this sample, this clonotype turned up many times. This chain connects TRBV7-9 to TRBJ2-3, with D hard to call. CDR1 is SEHNR, CDR2 FQNEAQ, per germline (reference sequence). The CDR3 is 12 amino acids. Trimming stripped 5 bases from V and 3 bases from J, with 6 bases between. CDR3 protein: CASSEQTDTQYF. DNA for the CDR3: TGTGCCAGCAGCGAACAAACAGATACGCAGTATTTT.

This clonotype turned up a few times. V usage is TRBV6-5 and J usage is TRBJ1-2, with 7 bases matching TRBD1. Unmatched junction bases numbered 9, after V lost 6 bases and J lost 8 bases. The CDR3 is made up of 13 amino acids. CDR1 MNHEY and CDR2 SVGAGI come from the germline V gene. CDR3 coding DNA: TGTGCCAGCAGCCACAGGGGATCGAGCGGCTACACCTTC. It translates to CASSHRGSSGYTF.

This clonotype was recorded a few times. V gene TRBV4-3 combines with J gene TRBJ1-3; TRBD1 matches at 8 bases. J gave up 0 bases and V 4 bases, and 2 bases lay outside the gene matches. Germline CDR1 LGHNA, CDR2 YSLEER. The CDR3 sequence is 15 residues long. The DNA of the CDR3 is TGCGCCAGCAGCCGGACAGGGAACTCTGGAAACACCATATATTTT. It translates to CASSRTGNSGNTIYF.

This clonotype was counted only a few times. The chain carries TRBV7-2 and TRBJ1-5; tentatively, D is TRBD1 (6 bases). V lost 2 bases to trimming and J lost 1 base, with 15 bases between them. The CDR3 covers 17 residues. In germline, CDR1 is SGHTA, CDR2 FQGNSA. CDR3 residues: CASSLRGGTPSNQPQHF. CDR3 DNA sequence: TGTGCCAGCAGCTTAAGGGGGGGGACACCGAGCAATCAGCCCCAGCATTTT.

This clonotype occurred many times. CDR3 residues: CATSREEVTGELFF. The CDR3 nucleotides read TGTGCCACCAGCAGAGAAGAGGTGACCGGGGAGCTGTTTTTT. V gene TRBV15 combines with J gene TRBJ2-2; D not resolved. In germline, CDR1 is LNHNV, CDR2 YYDKDF (reference sequence). Trimming removed 0 bases from V and 5 bases from J, with 7 bases in between. The CDR3 is 14 amino acids.

This clonotype has more than one count but fewer than ten. The V call is TRBV5-1, the J call TRBJ2-3; no clear D gene. The germline CDR1 and CDR2 sequences are SGHRS and YFSETQ. The V and J ends lost 0 bases and 2 bases respectively, with 7 bases between them. The CDR3 totals 14 residues. The CDR3 spells CASSLDFSTDTQYF. DNA for the CDR3: TGCGCCAGCAGCTTGGACTTTTCCACAGATACGCAGTATTTT.

V gene TRBV3-1 combines with J gene TRBJ1-1; D is ambiguous. This CDR3 is built from 12 residues. CDR1 and CDR2 (germline): LGHDT, YNNKEL (reference sequence). V lost 6 bases to trimming and J lost 4 bases, with 9 bases between them. CDR3 DNA: TGTGCCAGCAGTACTAGAGGCACTGAAGCTTTCTTT. Translated: CASSTRGTEAFF.

The chain combines TRBV7-2 with TRBJ1-2, with a weak D call TRBD1 (5 bases). Germline CDR1 is SGHTA and CDR2 is FQGNSA. V was trimmed by 6 bases and J by 4 bases, leaving 12 bases between them. There are 13 residues in the CDR3. The CDR3 is CASRPTGLYGYTF. The DNA of the CDR3 is TGTGCCAGCAGGCCAACAGGCCTCTATGGCTACACCTTC. The complete variable domain, with remaining parts taken from reference TRBV7-2 and TRBJ1-2, reads GAGVSQSPSNKVTEKGKDVELRCDPISGHTALYWYRQSLGQGLEFLIYFQGNSAPDKSGLPSDRFSAERTGGSVSTLTIQRTQQEDSAVYLCASRPTGLYGYTFGSGTRLTVV.

The chain uses TRBV2 and TRBJ1-2, with 9 bases lining up with TRBD1. The CDR3 runs to 14 residues. V lost 4 bases to trimming and J lost 3 bases; unmatched junction nucleotides: 3. Per the germline V gene, CDR1 is SNHLY and CDR2 is FYNNEI. The CDR3 nucleotides are TGTGCCAGCAGTGGACAGGGGGGTGACTATGGCTACACCTTC. It is translated as CASSGQGGDYGYTF.

V usage is TRBV5-1 and J usage is TRBJ2-3; D is tentatively TRBD1 or TRBD2 (5 bases each). This CDR3 spans 16 amino acids. Between the trimmed V and J ends, which lost 2 bases and 3 bases, there was a span of 16 bases. Germline V gene sequence: CDR1 SGHRS, CDR2 YFSETQ. The CDR3 sequence is CASSLHLEGITDTQYF. In DNA, the CDR3 is TGCGCCAGCAGCTTACATCTCGAGGGGATAACAGATACGCAGTATTTT.

Only a few counts were recorded for this clonotype. This chain links TRBV20-1 with TRBJ2-1, with a tentative D call TRBD2 (5 bases). This CDR3 spans 14 amino acids. Trimming left V 6 bases short and J 0 bases short, with 12 bases between. Germline V gene lookup returns CDR1 DFQATT and CDR2 SNEGSKA (reference sequence). CDR3: CSALASVSYNEQFF. The CDR3 DNA reads TGCAGTGCCCTAGCATCGGTCTCCTACAATGAGCAGTTCTTC.

The chain recombines TRBV5-1 with TRBJ2-1, with a possible D match to TRBD2 (6 bases). CDR3 length: 15 residues. In germline, CDR1 is SGHRS, CDR2 YFSETQ. V lost 7 bases to trimming and J lost 2 bases, with 16 bases between them. Here the CDR3 DNA reads TGCGCCAGCTGCGCCAGCGGGTTTGCCTACAATGAGCAGTTCTTC. Residues: CASCASGFAYNEQFF.

This clonotype was detected a few times. The chain is built from TRBV10-3 and TRBJ2-7; weak D call: TRBD1 (5 bases). Trimming took 2 bases from V and 4 from J, leaving 6 bases between them. Germline-derived CDR1 and CDR2 are ENHRY and SYGVKD. This CDR3 comprises 12 residues. The CDR3 here is CAISETGYEQYF. CDR3 DNA: TGTGCCATCAGTGAGACAGGATACGAGCAGTACTTC.